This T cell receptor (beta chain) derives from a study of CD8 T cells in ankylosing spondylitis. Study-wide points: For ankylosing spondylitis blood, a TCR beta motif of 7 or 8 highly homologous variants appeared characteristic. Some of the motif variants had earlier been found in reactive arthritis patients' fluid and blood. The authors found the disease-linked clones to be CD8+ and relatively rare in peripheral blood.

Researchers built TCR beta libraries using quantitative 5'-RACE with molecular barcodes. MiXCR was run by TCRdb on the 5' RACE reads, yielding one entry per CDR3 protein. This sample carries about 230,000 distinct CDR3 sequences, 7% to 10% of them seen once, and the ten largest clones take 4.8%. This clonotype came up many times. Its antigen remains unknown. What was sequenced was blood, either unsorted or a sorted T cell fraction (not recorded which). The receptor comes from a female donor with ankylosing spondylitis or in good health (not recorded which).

The DNA for the CDR3 is TGTGCCAGCAGTCCCGGACAGGGGGTCACCGGGGAGCTGTTTTTT. Its protein is CASSPGQGVTGELFF. The chain joins TRBV12-3 or TRBV12-4 to TRBJ2-2; TRBD1 matches 10 bases. The V and J ends lost 5 bases and 4 bases, in that order; junction bases with no gene match: 4. CDR3 size: 15 residues.